This T cell receptor beta chain was sequenced during a study of T cells in Graves' hyperthyroidism and ophthalmopathy. Regions amplified from RNA transcripts were the TCR beta CDR3 regions. A set of HTBI primers served as the primers for a first-round RT-PCR of the TCR CDR3. Each CDR3 protein is one row after TCRdb ran MiXCR on the multiplex PCR reads. The table lists approximately 520,000 distinct CDR3 sequences, roughly 20% of them singletons. The CDR3 contains 13 residues. V was clipped by 7 bases and J by 2 bases; unmatched bases: 2. Germline V gene data show CDR1 as SNHLY and CDR2 as FYNNEI. This clonotype was seen ten or more times.

The TCR was taken from a young man with Graves' hyperthyroidism. The rearrangement links TRBV2 to TRBJ1-5, with 7 nucleotides matching TRBD1. Sequencing used blood. CDR3: CASKGTGNQPQHF. The CDR3 region has the DNA TGTGCCAGCAAGGGGACAGGCAATCAGCCCCAGCATTTT.